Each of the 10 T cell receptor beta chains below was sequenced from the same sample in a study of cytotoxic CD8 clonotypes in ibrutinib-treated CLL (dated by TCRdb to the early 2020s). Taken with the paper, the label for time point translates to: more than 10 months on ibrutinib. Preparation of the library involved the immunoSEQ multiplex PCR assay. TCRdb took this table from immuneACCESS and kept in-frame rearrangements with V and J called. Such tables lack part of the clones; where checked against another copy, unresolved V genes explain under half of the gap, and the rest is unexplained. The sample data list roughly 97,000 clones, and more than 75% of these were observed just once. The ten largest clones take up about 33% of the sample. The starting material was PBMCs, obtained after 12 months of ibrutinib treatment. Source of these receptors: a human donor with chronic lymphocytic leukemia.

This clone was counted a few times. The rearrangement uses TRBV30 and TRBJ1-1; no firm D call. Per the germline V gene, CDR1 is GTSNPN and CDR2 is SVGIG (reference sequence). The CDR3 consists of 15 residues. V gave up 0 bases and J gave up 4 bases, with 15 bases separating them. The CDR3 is CAWSVRGVRSTEAFF. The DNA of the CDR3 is TGTGCCTGGAGTGTACGCGGGGTGCGAAGCACTGAAGCTTTCTTT.

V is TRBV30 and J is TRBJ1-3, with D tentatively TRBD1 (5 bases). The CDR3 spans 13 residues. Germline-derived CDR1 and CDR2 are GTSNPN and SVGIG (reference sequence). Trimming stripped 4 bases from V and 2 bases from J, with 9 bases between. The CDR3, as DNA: TGTGCCTGGATGGGGCAGACTGGAAACACCATATATTTT. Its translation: CAWMGQTGNTIYF. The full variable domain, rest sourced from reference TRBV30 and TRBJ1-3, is SQTIHQWPATLVQPVGSPLSLECTVEGTSNPNLYWYRQAAGRGLQLLFYSVGIGQISSEVPQNLSASRPQDRQFILSSKKLLLSDSGFYLCAWMGQTGNTIYFGEGSWLTVV.

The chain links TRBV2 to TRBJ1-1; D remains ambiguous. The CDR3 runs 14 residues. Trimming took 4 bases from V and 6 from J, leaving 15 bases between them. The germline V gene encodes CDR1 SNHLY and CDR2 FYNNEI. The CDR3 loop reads CASSGFTGRAEAFF. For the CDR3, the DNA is TGTGCCAGCAGTGGATTTACCGGGAGGGCTGAAGCTTTCTTT. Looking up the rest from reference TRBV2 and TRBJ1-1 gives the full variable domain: EPEVTQTPSHQVTQMGQEVILRCVPISNHLYFYWYRQILGQKVEFLVSFYNNEISEKSEIFDDQFSVERPDGSNFTLKIRSTKLEDSAMYFCASSGFTGRAEAFFGQGTRLTVV.

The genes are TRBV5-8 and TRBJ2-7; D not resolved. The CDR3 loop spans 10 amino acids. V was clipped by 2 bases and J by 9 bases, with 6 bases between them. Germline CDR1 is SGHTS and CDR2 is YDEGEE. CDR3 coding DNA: TGTGCCAGCAGCTTAGTCGGGCAGTACTTC. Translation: CASSLVGQYF. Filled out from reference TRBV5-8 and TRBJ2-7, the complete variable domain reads EAGVTQSPTHLIKTRGQQATLRCSPISGHTSVYWYQQALGLGLQFLLWYDEGEERNRGNFPPRFSGRQFPNYSSELNVNALELEDSALYLCASSLVGQYFGPGTRLTVT.

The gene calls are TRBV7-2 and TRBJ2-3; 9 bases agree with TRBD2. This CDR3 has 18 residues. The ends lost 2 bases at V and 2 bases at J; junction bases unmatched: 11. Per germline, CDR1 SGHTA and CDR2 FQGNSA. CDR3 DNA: TGTGCCAGCAGCTTAAGATGGCGAGCGGGGGGTCCCACAGATACGCAGTATTTT. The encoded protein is CASSLRWRAGGPTDTQYF.

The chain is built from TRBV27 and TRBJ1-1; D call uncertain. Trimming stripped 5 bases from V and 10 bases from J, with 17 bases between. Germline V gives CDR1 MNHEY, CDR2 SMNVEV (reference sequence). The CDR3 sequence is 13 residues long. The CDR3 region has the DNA TGTGCCAGCAGTCCGCCGGGGTCCGGAATAGCTTTCTTT. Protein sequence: CASSPPGSGIAFF.

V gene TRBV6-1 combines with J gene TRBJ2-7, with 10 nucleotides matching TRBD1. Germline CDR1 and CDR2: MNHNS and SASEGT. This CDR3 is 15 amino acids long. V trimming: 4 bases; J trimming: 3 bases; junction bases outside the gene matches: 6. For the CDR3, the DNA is TGTGCCAGCAGTGGGGCCTGGACAGGGGGCTACGAGCAGTACTTC. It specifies CASSGAWTGGYEQYF.

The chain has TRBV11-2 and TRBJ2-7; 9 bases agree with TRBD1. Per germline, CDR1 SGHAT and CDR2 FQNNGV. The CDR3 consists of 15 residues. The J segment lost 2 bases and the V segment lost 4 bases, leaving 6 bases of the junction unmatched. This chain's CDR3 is CASSSPGTGTYEQYF. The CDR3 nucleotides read TGTGCCAGCAGCTCCCCCGGGACAGGGACCTACGAGCAGTACTTC.

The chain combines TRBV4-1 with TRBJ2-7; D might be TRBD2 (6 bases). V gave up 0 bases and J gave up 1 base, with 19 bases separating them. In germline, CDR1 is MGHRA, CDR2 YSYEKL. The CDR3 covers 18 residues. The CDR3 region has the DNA TGCGCCAGCAGCCAAGAATCCAGAGGAACGGGGGTTTCCTACGAGCAGTACTTC. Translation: CASSQESRGTGVSYEQYF.

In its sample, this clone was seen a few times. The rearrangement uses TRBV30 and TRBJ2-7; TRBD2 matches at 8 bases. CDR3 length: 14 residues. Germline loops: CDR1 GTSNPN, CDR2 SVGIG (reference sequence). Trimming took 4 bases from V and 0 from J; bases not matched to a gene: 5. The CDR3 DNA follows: TGTGCCTGGAAACTAGCGGACTCCTCCTACGAGCAGTACTTC. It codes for CAWKLADSSYEQYF.